This entry concerns a single T cell receptor (beta chain). Its antigen remains unidentified. TCRB sequencing was done at Survey resolution level. The method was immunoSEQ multiplex PCR; TCRdb's version includes in-frame clones alone and lacks a portion of them. This table holds more than 10,000 clones, less than 85% found once. The V gene end was trimmed by 3 bases and the J gene end by 6 bases; junction bases not matched to a gene: 14. The length of the CDR3 is 16 residues. CDR1 SGDLS and CDR2 YYNGEE come from the germline V gene. Vaccine contraindications, substance abuse, HIV/AIDS, active malignancy and active illness excluded donors. This sample was included in a study of follicular helper T cells after annual influenza vaccination. The study's findings and limits: Undersampling of larger non-cTfh compartments could not be excluded.

The source is an adult who received the influenza vaccine. The J gene is TRBJ2-7, the V gene TRBV9; 8 bases are a match to TRBD2. Sample: CXCR5- memory CD4+ T cells sorted from blood, taken 6 weeks after influenza vaccination. The CDR3 DNA sequence: TGTGCCAGCAGCGCCGGACGGACTAGCTCGCTACTCGAGCAGTACTTC. It codes for CASSAGRTSSLLEQYF.